The TCR beta chain under discussion was sequenced for a study of CD8 T cells in ankylosing spondylitis. TCR beta libraries were made by quantitative 5'-RACE with molecular barcodes. Using its own MiXCR run on the 5' RACE reads, TCRdb lists one record per CDR3 protein. The repertoire includes about 340,000 distinct CDR3 sequences, about 15% of them detected once, and 0.95% to 1.4% sits in the top ten. CDR1 SNHLY and CDR2 FYNNEI come from the germline V gene. V was clipped by 11 bases and J by 1 base, with 11 bases between them. The CDR3 consists of 13 residues. The chain links TRBV2 to TRBJ2-2; TRBD2 is a possible D gene (5 bases). This TCR was recovered from a male donor with ankylosing spondylitis or in good health (not recorded which). The sequenced sample was blood, either unsorted or a sorted T cell fraction (not recorded which). The CDR3 is CASRGLNTGELFF. In DNA, the CDR3 is TGTGCCTCCAGAGGGTTGAACACCGGGGAGCTGTTTTTT.